A selection of T cell receptor beta chains follows, all from one sample in a study of monozygotic twins with inflammatory bowel disease. TCRdb reprocessed the 5' RACE reads and reports one entry per CDR3 protein, with no DNA. The table lists some 450,000 distinct CDR3 sequences. Sequences were obtained from blood. These receptors originate from a human donor with ulcerative colitis or Crohn's disease, or a healthy co-twin of an affected twin (not recorded which). Each CDR3 is given with its conserved first and last residue.

V gene,J gene,CDR3 protein
TRBV20-1,TRBJ1-2,CSAFRTATGGGYTF
TRBV4-3,TRBJ2-2,CASSQEVPLSAGYYGELFF
TRBV5-1,TRBJ1-1,CASSLAGTGTNTEAFF
TRBV12-3/TRBV12-4,TRBJ1-2,CASSDDSYGYTF
TRBV12-3/TRBV12-4,TRBJ1-1,CASRPRDRGANTEAFF
TRBV5-6,TRBJ1-6,CASSTGDSYNSPLHF
TRBV2,TRBJ2-7,CASQGSGRAHEQYF
TRBV4-3,TRBJ2-2,CASSYGLEITGELFF
TRBV7-9,TRBJ1-1,CASTSNTEDFF
TRBV21-1,TRBJ1-2,CASSKEGTEDGYTF
TRBV12-3/TRBV12-4,TRBJ1-1,CASHPRPGTEAFF
TRBV12-3/TRBV12-4,TRBJ2-2,CASSLGGVDTGELFF
TRBV7-3,TRBJ2-5,CASSPGGGGTETQYF
TRBV5-1,TRBJ2-3,CASSLAGRASTDTQYF
TRBV9,TRBJ2-7,CASSPRQEVYEQYF
TRBV29-1,TRBJ1-2,CSVETGVRYGYTF
TRBV28,TRBJ2-1,CASSRRLFNEQFF
TRBV20-1,TRBJ2-1,CSPDRTVGMFF
TRBV10-3,TRBJ2-1,CAISESPSGRGDEQFF
TRBV5-6,TRBJ2-1,CAPPGAFHEQFF
TRBV9,TRBJ2-2,CASSLGGDRGNTGELFF
TRBV7-8,TRBJ1-3,CASSSTWVAGNTIYF
TRBV12-3/TRBV12-4,TRBJ2-7,CASSLGQGGSEQYF
TRBV20-1,TRBJ1-1,CSATGLNTEAFF
TRBV5-5,TRBJ2-2,CASSFLDGELFF
TRBV25-1,TRBJ1-2,CASSDPRTGGVDGYTF
TRBV5-4,TRBJ2-1,CASSSASVVHEQFF
TRBV18,TRBJ2-1,CASLLLQDNEQFF
TRBV5-1,TRBJ2-7,CASSLGTGTYEQYF
TRBV6-5,TRBJ2-6,CASTPWAGGISGANVLTF
TRBV6-5,TRBJ2-3,CASSSSSDPTDTQYF
TRBV7-6,TRBJ2-1,CASSLAASSGGSYNEQFF
TRBV3-1,TRBJ2-7,CASSTRTRTPYEQYF
TRBV5-1,TRBJ2-2,CASSLRQGTSGNTGELFF
TRBV6-2/TRBV6-3,TRBJ1-5,CASTPSRTANSNQPQHF
TRBV9,TRBJ2-1,CASSAQSHNEQFF
TRBV5-6,TRBJ1-1,CASKEGGYTEAFF
TRBV7-2,TRBJ2-3,CASSPPGAPADTQYF
TRBV5-1,TRBJ1-1,CASSTGTGGTEAFF
TRBV7-2,TRBJ2-2,CASSQLVGGNTGELFF
TRBV27,TRBJ1-1,CASSLRGRGRYTEAFF
TRBV4-1,TRBJ1-5,CASSQWTDQPQHF
TRBV12-3/TRBV12-4,TRBJ2-7,CASSSLPTGEQYF
TRBV27,TRBJ2-1,CASSDRDEQFF
TRBV29-1,TRBJ1-5,CSVEGGLGQPQHF
TRBV10-3,TRBJ1-1,CAIRDHTNTEAFF
TRBV20-1,TRBJ2-5,CSREGLAGETQYF
TRBV6-5,TRBJ1-1,CASSYNGNTEAFF
TRBV4-3,TRBJ1-2,CASSQDIGQTNYGYTF
TRBV5-1,TRBJ1-5,CASSIGGGGNQPQHF
TRBV20-1,TRBJ1-4,CSVGAGGRANEKLFF
TRBV10-3,TRBJ2-4,CAISARREAVKNIQYF
TRBV29-1,TRBJ1-1,CSVEIQANTEAFF